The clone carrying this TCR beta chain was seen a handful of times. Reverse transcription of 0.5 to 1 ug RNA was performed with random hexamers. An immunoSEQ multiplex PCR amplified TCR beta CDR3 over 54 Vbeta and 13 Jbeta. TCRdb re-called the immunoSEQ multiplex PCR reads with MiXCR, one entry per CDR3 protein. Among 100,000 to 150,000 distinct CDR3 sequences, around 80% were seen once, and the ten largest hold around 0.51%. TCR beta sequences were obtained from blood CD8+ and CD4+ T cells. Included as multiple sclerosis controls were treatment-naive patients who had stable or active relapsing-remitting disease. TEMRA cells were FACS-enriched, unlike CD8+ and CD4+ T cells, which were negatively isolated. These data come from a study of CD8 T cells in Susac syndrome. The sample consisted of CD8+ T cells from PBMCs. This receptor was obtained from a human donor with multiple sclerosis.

CDR3 nucleotides: TGTGCCAGCAGCCTAGTCCCCCCGGGAGTAGCAGAGACCCAGTACTTC. Protein product: CASSLVPPGVAETQYF. The rearrangement joins TRBV7-9 to TRBJ2-5; D might be TRBD2 (6 bases). Germline-derived CDR1 and CDR2 are SEHNR and FQNEAQ (reference sequence). The CDR3 length is 16 residues. The V and J ends lost 5 bases and 4 bases respectively, with 20 bases between them.